What follows are 8 T cell receptor beta chains derived from one specimen sequenced in a study of CD8+CD57+ T cells in acquired aplastic anemia. Genomic DNA, serving as template, underwent TCR beta VDJ and CDR3 profiling. TCRdb independently ran MiXCR on the reads; one entry per CDR3 protein. This sample has some 170,000 distinct CDR3 sequences, with about 48% found just once. Sequencing was done on a sample of sorted CD4+, CD8+, or CD8+CD57+ T cells (not recorded which) from PBMCs. The receptors were gathered from a human donor in good health.

This clonotype was detected ten times or more. V and J are TRBV5-1 and TRBJ2-6, with D tentatively TRBD1 or TRBD2 (5 bases each). The CDR3 extends over 18 amino acids. Germline CDR1 and CDR2: SGHRS and YFSETQ. Trimming shortened V by 0 bases and J by 0 bases, and 13 bases separated the two germline ends. CDR3 protein: CASSLVLGTSSGANVLTF. The CDR3 DNA follows: TGCGCCAGCAGCTTGGTATTGGGGACCAGCTCTGGGGCCAACGTCCTGACTTTC.

Turning to this clonotype: A much larger clone lies one base from this, so it may be a read error. Since no conserved phenylalanine or tryptophan closes the CDR3, a read error is the likely cause. This chain links TRBV6-1 with TRBJ2-7, with TRBD2 matching 7 bases. V dropped 8 bases and J dropped 0; count of bases not matched to a gene: 7. CDR3 length: 14 residues. The germline gives CDR1 MNHNS, CDR2 SASEGT. As DNA, the CDR3 is TGTGCCAGCTTCGTCGGCGGGAGCTCCTACGAGCAGTACCTC. Translated, it gives CASFVGGSSYEQYL.

The V call is TRBV7-8, the J call TRBJ1-3; no clear D. Germline V CDR1 and CDR2: SGHVS, FQNEAQ. This CDR3 contains 15 residues. Deletions cut 1 base from V and 0 bases from J, with 7 bases between. The CDR3: CASSLGPDSGNTIYF. The CDR3, as DNA: TGTGCCAGCAGCTTAGGTCCAGACTCTGGAAACACCATATATTTT.

The rearrangement joins TRBV20-1 to TRBJ1-6; D not resolved. CDR3 size: 11 residues. V was pared by 6 bases and J by 14 bases, with 14 bases between. Germline-derived CDR1 and CDR2 are DFQATT and SNEGSKA (reference sequence). CDR3 loop: CSARGRGTLHF. The DNA of the CDR3 is TGCAGTGCCCGAGGGCGGGGAACCCTCCACTTT.

This clonotype has at least ten counts. This chain connects TRBV11-2 to TRBJ1-5; D is unclear. V was shortened by 1 base and J by 0 bases, with 4 bases between the two germline ends. The CDR3 loop spans 14 amino acids. Per the germline V gene, CDR1 is SGHAT and CDR2 is FQNNGV. The CDR3 nucleotides are TGTGCCAGCAGCTTAGGGGGTAGCAATCAGCCCCAGCATTTT. It codes for CASSLGGSNQPQHF.

The V and J genes are TRBV3-1 and TRBJ2-7; D is perhaps TRBD2 (5 bases). The CDR3 runs to 14 residues. Between the trimmed V and J ends, which lost 4 bases and 3 bases, there was a span of 13 bases. CDR1 is LGHDT and CDR2 is YNNKEL in the germline V gene (reference sequence). Here the CDR3 DNA reads TGTGCCAGCAGCCGATCTATTGGGAGCTACGAGCAGTACTTC. Translation gives CASSRSIGSYEQYF.

The chain uses TRBV5-6 and TRBJ1-1; possibly TRBD1 for D (5 bases). With 3 bases removed from V and 11 bases from J, the gap between germline ends came to 14 bases. The CDR3 spans 12 residues. The germline CDR1 and CDR2 sequences are SGHDT and YYEEEE. CDR3: CASSSQGKGAFF. As DNA, the CDR3 is TGTGCCAGCAGCTCTCAGGGTAAAGGGGCTTTCTTT.

This clonotype was picked up many times. The gene calls are TRBV7-2 and TRBJ1-4; D gene uncertain. The CDR3 totals 15 residues. The germline V gene encodes CDR1 SGHTA and CDR2 FQGNSA. With 1 base removed from V and 3 bases from J, the gap between germline ends came to 9 bases. CDR3 sequence (DNA): TGTGCCAGCAGCTTAGTGCAGTTGGCTAATGAAAAACTGTTTTTT. Its protein is CASSLVQLANEKLFF.